The 27 T cell receptor beta chains in this list originate from one sample, sequenced in a study of OX40 agonist ivuxolimab in advanced cancers. TCRdb's copy holds only in-frame clones and misses some; the assay was immunoSEQ multiplex PCR. The data show around 60,000 clones, with roughly 87% seen just once and around 15% held by the top ten. The material sequenced was CD4+ or CD8+ T cells sorted from blood, taken in a trial of the OX40 agonist ivuxolimab. All receptors come from an adult with an advanced solid tumor such as melanoma, head and neck, liver or kidney cancer.

The V and J genes are TRBV10-3 and TRBJ1-1; weak D call: TRBD1 (6 bases). This CDR3 comprises 15 residues. Germline V gives CDR1 ENHRY, CDR2 SYGVKD. Trimming took off 2 bases at V and 1 base at J, with 11 bases between the two ends. CDR3 amino acids: CAISEGVRGNTEAFF. CDR3 sequence (DNA): TGTGCCATCAGTGAGGGGGTCAGGGGGAACACTGAAGCTTTCTTT.

The CDR3 is CASSPRNINQETQYF. CDR3 DNA sequence: TGTGCCAGCTCACCAAGGAACATCAACCAAGAGACCCAGTACTTC. The chain employs TRBV18 and TRBJ2-5; no definite D call. Germline CDR1 and CDR2: KGHSH and LQKENI. The V end lost 2 bases, the J end lost 0 bases, and 10 bases lay between the germline ends. The CDR3 has 15 amino acids.

The V and J genes are TRBV2 and TRBJ2-1; 10 bases agree with TRBD2. V shed 7 bases, J shed 5 bases, and the junction held 8 bases outside the gene matches. The CDR3 is 15 amino acids. Germline-derived CDR1 and CDR2 are SNHLY and FYNNEI. The CDR3: CASNGEREGHNEQFF. In DNA, the CDR3 is TGTGCCAGCAACGGAGAGCGGGAGGGTCACAATGAGCAGTTCTTC. Drawing the rest from reference TRBV2 and TRBJ2-1, the complete variable domain is EPEVTQTPSHQVTQMGQEVILRCVPISNHLYFYWYRQILGQKVEFLVSFYNNEISEKSEIFDDQFSVERPDGSNFTLKIRSTKLEDSAMYFCASNGEREGHNEQFFGPGTRLTVL.

Here the CDR3 reads CASSFRQGWVDTEAFF. CDR3 coding DNA: TGTGCCAGCAGTTTTCGACAGGGCTGGGTTGACACTGAAGCTTTCTTT. The chain links TRBV6-5 to TRBJ1-1, with TRBD1 matching over 7 bases. The CDR3 loop spans 16 amino acids. In germline, CDR1 is MNHEY, CDR2 SVGAGI. Germline trimming cut 4 bases from V and 3 bases from J; bases unmatched to any gene: 11.

The chain is built from TRBV10-1 and TRBJ2-1; 9 bases map to TRBD2. The CDR3 is 14 residues long. Germline lookup yields CDR1 WNHNN and CDR2 SYGVQD (reference sequence). J lost 5 bases, V lost 8 bases, and 7 bases had no gene match. CDR3 sequence reads: CASSASSGNNEQFF. CDR3 in DNA: TGCGCCAGCTCAGCGTCTAGCGGGAACAATGAGCAGTTCTTC.

This clone was seen once. V usage is TRBV2 and J usage is TRBJ1-1, with D possibly matching TRBD1 (5 bases). Germline V lookup: CDR1 SNHLY, CDR2 FYNNEI. Trimming removed 1 base from V and 7 bases from J, with 7 bases in between. CDR3 length: 12 residues. The CDR3 is CASSEGTSEAFF. The CDR3 DNA reads TGTGCCAGCAGTGAAGGGACAAGTGAAGCTTTCTTT.

The chain combines TRBV2 with TRBJ2-2, with a weak D call TRBD1 (6 bases). Germline V CDR1 and CDR2: SNHLY, FYNNEI. The CDR3 is 15 amino acids. Trimming took off 6 bases at V and 3 bases at J, with 14 bases between the two ends. The CDR3 coding sequence is TGTGCCAGCAGAACGAACAGGGCCGACACCGGGGAGCTGTTTTTT. Translating it yields CASRTNRADTGELFF.

The chain employs TRBV19 and TRBJ1-1, with D tentatively TRBD1 (5 bases). CDR3 length: 14 residues. The V gene's germline CDR1 is LNHDA and CDR2 SQIVND (reference sequence). The V end was cut by 5 bases, the J end by 2 bases, with 12 bases between. The CDR3 DNA sequence: TGTGCCAGTAGTGACAGACACAGTAACACTGAAGCTTTCTTT. It yields the protein CASSDRHSNTEAFF.

This sequence joins TRBV14 and TRBJ1-3; tentatively, D is TRBD1 (5 bases). The V gene lost 4 bases and the J gene lost 0 bases, with 10 bases spanning the gap. The CDR3 sequence is 15 residues long. Germline lookup yields CDR1 SGHDN and CDR2 FVKESK. CDR3 sequence: CASSPGPNSGNTIYF. As DNA, the CDR3 is TGTGCCAGCAGCCCGGGACCGAACTCTGGAAACACCATATATTTT.

The chain is built from TRBV5-6 and TRBJ2-5, with TRBD1 matching 8 bases. This CDR3 comprises 15 residues. From germline, CDR1 is SGHDT and CDR2 YYEEEE. V lost 4 bases, J lost 5 bases, and 10 bases stayed unmatched. CDR3 region: CASSNGQGTFETQYF. As DNA, the CDR3 is TGTGCCAGCAGCAACGGACAGGGAACTTTTGAGACCCAGTACTTC.

The chain employs TRBV6-5 and TRBJ2-1; D is uncertain. The ends were cut back, 2 bases at V and 3 bases at J, with 2 bases in the middle. Germline assignment: CDR1 MNHEY and CDR2 SVGAGI. This CDR3 is built from 12 residues. The CDR3 region is CASSYLYNEQFF. The CDR3 nucleotides are TGTGCCAGCAGTTACCTCTACAATGAGCAGTTCTTC.

This clone was found once. This chain links TRBV5-1 with TRBJ1-1; 10 bases are shared with TRBD1. Trimming removed 7 bases from V and 5 bases from J; junction bases left unmatched: 8. Germline lookup yields CDR1 SGHRS and CDR2 YFSETQ. This CDR3 is 14 amino acids long. Here the CDR3 reads CASSQTGGRTEAFF. In nucleotides, the CDR3 is TGCGCCAGCTCTCAGACAGGGGGCAGGACTGAAGCTTTCTTT.

This chain uses TRBV28 with TRBJ2-6; 8 bases are shared with TRBD1. V trimming: 7 bases; J trimming: 1 base; junction bases outside the gene matches: 12. CDR1 MDHEN and CDR2 SYDVKM come from the germline V gene. There are 18 residues in the CDR3. The CDR3 loop reads CASTPPRGRHSGANVLTF. In nucleotides, the CDR3 is TGTGCCAGCACCCCCCCCAGGGGGCGTCATTCTGGGGCCAACGTCCTGACTTTC.

V usage is TRBV19 and J usage is TRBJ1-3; D is ambiguous. V lost 7 bases to trimming and J lost 0 bases, with 7 bases between them. This CDR3 is built from 13 residues. Germline V lookup: CDR1 LNHDA, CDR2 SQIVND (reference sequence). CDR3: CASMAYSGNTIYF. The CDR3 region has the DNA TGTGCCAGTATGGCGTACTCTGGAAACACCATATATTTT.

Details on this clone: A read error may account for a junction end that differs from germline. This chain connects TRBV6-6 to TRBJ2-7, with 7 bases fitting TRBD1. CDR3 size: 15 residues. CDR1 MNHNY and CDR2 SVGAGI come from the germline V gene (reference sequence). The CDR3 DNA follows: TGTGCCAGCAGTAAAACAGGGGCGCCGACCTACGAGCAATACTTC. Protein: CASSKTGAPTYEQYF.

The J gene is TRBJ1-3, the V gene TRBV30, with TRBD1 as a possible D gene (5 bases). Per the germline V gene, CDR1 is GTSNPN and CDR2 is SVGIG (reference sequence). The V end was cut by 2 bases, the J end by 0 bases, with 8 bases between. This CDR3 is 14 amino acids long. The CDR3 spells CAWSSGNSGNTIYF. CDR3 sequence (DNA): TGTGCCTGGAGTTCAGGGAACTCTGGAAACACCATATATTTT.

The chain is built from TRBV11-2 and TRBJ2-5, with 10 bases fitting TRBD2. The DNA end is more similar to TRBJ2-7, so the J call may be wrong. The CDR3 is 16 amino acids. The germline gives CDR1 SGHAT, CDR2 FQNNGV. As DNA, the CDR3 is TGTGCCAGCAGCTTAAGTCATTGGACTAGCGGATACGAGCAGTACTTC. Protein: CASSLSHWTSGYEQYF.

This clone was detected a few times. J is TRBJ2-7 and V is TRBV7-8; possible D gene TRBD2, 5 bases. CDR3 size: 16 residues. Germline V lookup: CDR1 SGHVS, CDR2 FQNEAQ. Deletions cut 1 base from V and 0 bases from J, with 13 bases between. CDR3 coding DNA: TGTGCCAGCAGCTTAGTCTACGCCCGGGGCTCCTACGAGCAGTACTTC. Its protein is CASSLVYARGSYEQYF. The complete variable domain, with remaining parts taken from reference TRBV7-8 and TRBJ2-7, reads GAGVSQSPRYKVAKRGQDVALRCDPISGHVSLFWYQQALGQGPEFLTYFQNEAQLDKSGLPSDRFFAERPEGSVSTLKIQRTQQEDSAVYLCASSLVYARGSYEQYFGPGTRLTVT.

The rearrangement uses TRBV7-9 and TRBJ2-1; D unresolved. The germline CDR1 and CDR2 sequences are SEHNR and FQNEAQ (reference sequence). The CDR3 is made up of 17 amino acids. The germline V and J ends were trimmed by 5 bases and 3 bases, with 20 bases remaining between them. In DNA, the CDR3 is TGTGCCAGCAGCCCACTTCGGACGGTCTCGATCTACAATGAGCAGTTCTTC. Amino acid sequence: CASSPLRTVSIYNEQFF. The whole variable domain, remainder taken from reference TRBV7-9 and TRBJ2-1, is DTGVSQNPRHKITKRGQNVTFRCDPISEHNRLYWYRQTLGQGPEFLTYFQNEAQLEKSRLLSDRFSAERPKGSFSTLEIQRTEQGDSAMYLCASSPLRTVSIYNEQFFGPGTRLTVL.

The V gene is TRBV19, the J gene TRBJ2-4; 7 bases are a match to TRBD2. The trim removed 4 bases at V and 2 bases at J, leaving 11 bases unmatched. The CDR3 has 17 amino acids. Looked up from germline, CDR1 is LNHDA and CDR2 is SQIVND (reference sequence). The CDR3 nucleotides read TGTGCCAGTAGTACACGGACTAGATTTGATCCCAAAAACATTCAGTACTTC. This sequence encodes CASSTRTRFDPKNIQYF. The full variable domain, its missing parts supplied by reference TRBV19 and TRBJ2-4, is DGGITQSPKYLFRKEGQNVTLSCEQNLNHDAMYWYRQDPGQGLRLIYYSQIVNDFQKGDIAEGYSVSREKKESFPLTVTSAQKNPTAFYLCASSTRTRFDPKNIQYFGAGTRLSVL.

V usage is TRBV6-5 and J usage is TRBJ1-2; D not certain. V was clipped by 5 bases and J by 4 bases, with 11 bases between them. The length of the CDR3 is 13 residues. Germline V gives CDR1 MNHEY, CDR2 SVGAGI. Written as DNA, the CDR3 is TGTGCCAGCAGTGAGTCGGGGTTCTATGGCTACACCTTC. Its protein is CASSESGFYGYTF.

The chain recombines TRBV27 with TRBJ2-7, with 10 bases identical to TRBD1. CDR1 and CDR2 (germline): MNHEY, SMNVEV (reference sequence). CDR3 length: 16 amino acids. J lost 3 bases, V lost 5 bases, and 10 bases had no gene match. CDR3 DNA sequence: TGTGCCAGCAGTCAGAGATGGGACAGGGGTTTCTACGAGCAGTACTTC. Translation: CASSQRWDRGFYEQYF.

The V and J genes are TRBV19 and TRBJ2-6, with D possibly TRBD1 on 5 matching bases. The CDR3 contains 17 residues. Germline V gene sequence: CDR1 LNHDA, CDR2 SQIVND (reference sequence). V lost 5 bases and J lost 0, with 14 bases in between. The CDR3 is CASSRVAGPSGANVLTF. As DNA, the CDR3 is TGTGCCAGTAGTCGGGTGGCAGGGCCCTCTGGGGCCAACGTCCTGACTTTC.

The chain uses TRBV5-1 and TRBJ1-1, with TRBD1 identical over 10 bases. The CDR3 is 14 residues long. Germline loops: CDR1 SGHRS, CDR2 YFSETQ. V lost 0 bases, J lost 4 bases, and 0 bases stayed unmatched. The CDR3: CASSLGTGGTEAFF. The DNA of the CDR3 is TGCGCCAGCAGCTTGGGGACAGGGGGCACTGAAGCTTTCTTT.

There are a few counts of this clone. This chain links TRBV6-1 with TRBJ1-5; maybe TRBD1 (5 bases). Trimming removed 7 bases at V and 4 bases at J, with 17 bases between. CDR3 length: 15 amino acids. CDR1 and CDR2 from the germline V gene are MNHNS and SASEGT. In DNA form, the CDR3 reads TGTGCCAGCATCTTAACTCAGGGATCGAATCAGCCCCAGCATTTT. Protein product: CASILTQGSNQPQHF.

V usage is TRBV5-1 and J usage is TRBJ2-5; D not certain. The V and J ends lost 2 bases and 1 base respectively, with 3 bases between them. Germline CDR1 reads SGHRS; CDR2 reads YFSETQ. The CDR3 extends over 12 amino acids. The CDR3 sequence: CASSFLQETQYF. The CDR3, as DNA: TGCGCCAGCAGCTTCCTCCAAGAGACCCAGTACTTC.

This sequence joins TRBV6-6 and TRBJ2-5; the D gene is possibly TRBD1 (5 bases). The germline V gene encodes CDR1 MNHNY and CDR2 SVGAGI (reference sequence). The germline V and J ends were trimmed by 0 bases and 5 bases, with 13 bases remaining between them. The length of the CDR3 is 15 residues. The CDR3 sequence: CASSYSMGRAETQYF. As DNA, the CDR3 is TGTGCCAGCAGTTACTCGATGGGCAGGGCTGAGACCCAGTACTTC.